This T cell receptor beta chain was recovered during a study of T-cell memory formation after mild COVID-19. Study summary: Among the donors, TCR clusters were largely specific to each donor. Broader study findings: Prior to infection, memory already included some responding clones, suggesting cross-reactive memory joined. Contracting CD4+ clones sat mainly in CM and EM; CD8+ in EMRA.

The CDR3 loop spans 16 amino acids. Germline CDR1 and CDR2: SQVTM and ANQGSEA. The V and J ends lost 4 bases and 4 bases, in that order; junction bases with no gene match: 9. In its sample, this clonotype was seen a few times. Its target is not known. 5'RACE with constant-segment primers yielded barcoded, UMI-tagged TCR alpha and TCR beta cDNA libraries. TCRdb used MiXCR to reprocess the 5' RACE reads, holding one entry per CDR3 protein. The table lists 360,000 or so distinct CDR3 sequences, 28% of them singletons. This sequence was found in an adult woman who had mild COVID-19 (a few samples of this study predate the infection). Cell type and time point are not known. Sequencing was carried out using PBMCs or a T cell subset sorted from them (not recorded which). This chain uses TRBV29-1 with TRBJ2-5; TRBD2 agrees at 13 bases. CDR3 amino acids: CSVGFGLAGAGETQYF. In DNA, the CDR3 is TGCAGCGTTGGATTTGGACTAGCGGGAGCCGGAGAGACCCAGTACTTC.